This TCR beta chain is drawn from a study of shared clonotypes between healthy human individuals. General study results and limits: Among donors, clonotype sharing was expected to be affected by sequencing depth.

Some clones are missing from TCRdb's copy, which holds only in-frame ones; the method was immunoSEQ multiplex PCR. This table holds roughly 2,000,000 clones, about 94% found once. This CDR3 is built from 14 residues. The ends were cut back, 0 bases at V and 4 bases at J, with 8 bases in the middle. Germline lookup yields CDR1 MNHEY and CDR2 SMNVEV (reference sequence). Concerning this clone itself: Its antigen is undetermined.

Naive CD8 cells lacked CD45RO, underwent positive selection for CCR7 and left out terminally differentiated effector memory CD45RA+ cells. This rearrangement joins TRBV27 to TRBJ2-3; D remains ambiguous. This TCR was sampled from a man aged 18 to 30 in good health. Some clones in this sample may be carry-over from other donors' samples. Sequenced material: naive CD8+ T cells from PBMCs. The DNA of the CDR3 is TGTGCCAGCAGTTTATCTGCAACATCAGATACGCAGTATTTT. Translating gives CASSLSATSDTQYF.